Here is one T cell receptor (beta chain) with its context. Method: immunoSEQ multiplex PCR; TCRdb's copy keeps in-frame clones and lacks some. The sample includes about 50,000 clones, 90% of them seen just once. The data were taken from a study of T cell changes during pregnancy in multiple sclerosis. Germline V gene sequence: CDR1 KGHSH, CDR2 LQKENI. The CDR3 spans 12 residues. V was clipped by 3 bases and J by 8 bases, with 10 bases between them. Sequencing used peripheral blood, obtained after pregnancy. The TCR comes from a female donor in good health, enrolled as a control in a pregnancy study. The chain employs TRBV18 and TRBJ1-2; the D gene is possibly TRBD1 (6 bases). The CDR3 reads CASSPTGNGYTF. The CDR3 DNA follows: TGTGCCAGCTCACCCACAGGGAACGGCTACACCTTC.